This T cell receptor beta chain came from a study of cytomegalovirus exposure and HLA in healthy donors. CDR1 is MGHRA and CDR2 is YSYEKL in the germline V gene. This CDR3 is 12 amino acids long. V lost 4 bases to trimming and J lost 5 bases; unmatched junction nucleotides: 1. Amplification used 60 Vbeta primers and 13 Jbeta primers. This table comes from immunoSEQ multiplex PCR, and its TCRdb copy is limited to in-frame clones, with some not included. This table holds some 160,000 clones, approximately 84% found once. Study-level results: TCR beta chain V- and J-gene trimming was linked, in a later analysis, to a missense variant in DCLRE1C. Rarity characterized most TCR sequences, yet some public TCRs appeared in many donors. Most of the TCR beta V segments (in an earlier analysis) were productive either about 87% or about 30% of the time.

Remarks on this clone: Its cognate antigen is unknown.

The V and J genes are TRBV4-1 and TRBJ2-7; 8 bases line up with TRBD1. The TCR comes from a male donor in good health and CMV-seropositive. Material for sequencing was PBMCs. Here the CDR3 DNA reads TGCGCCAGCAGCCGGACAGGGAACGAGCAGTACTTC. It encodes CASSRTGNEQYF.